This TCR beta chain was sequenced in a study of long-term antiretroviral therapy in people with HIV. Researchers ran immunoSEQ v3.0 at survey level. Sequenced by immunoSEQ multiplex PCR; TCRdb stores in-frame clones only, minus some. The table has tens of thousands of clones, 93% seen once. V gave up 11 bases and J gave up 2 bases, with 15 bases separating them. The germline V gene has CDR1 LNHDA and CDR2 SQIVND (reference sequence). The CDR3 is 13 residues long. This sequence was found in a woman between 40 and 50 years old with HIV. The sequenced sample was unsorted PBMCs, obtained around 6.5 years after starting antiretroviral therapy. The chain employs TRBV19 and TRBJ1-2; D not resolved. The CDR3 DNA is TGTGCCTCCTCCTTCAGCAAGAACTATGGCTACACCTTC. Translating gives CASSFSKNYGYTF.